This T cell receptor (beta chain) was captured in a study of cytomegalovirus exposure and HLA in healthy donors. The study's findings and limits: Compared with the roughly 700-donor mean, an Asian-associated ancestry cluster reportedly had fewer N-insertions, according to a later analysis.

Details on this clone: What it recognizes is unknown.

This PCR relied on a set of 60 Vbeta primers and 13 Jbeta primers. Using immunoSEQ multiplex PCR, the repertoire was profiled, and TCRdb retains in-frame clones only, with some absent. The table records 95,000 to 100,000 clones, around 85% of them present only once. The V end was cut by 7 bases, the J end by 0 bases, with 10 bases between. From germline, CDR1 is MNHEY and CDR2 SVGAGI. This CDR3 region has 13 residues. The V gene is TRBV6-5, the J gene TRBJ2-7, with a weak D call TRBD1 (5 bases). The sample was PBMCs. The TCR sequence derives from a man aged 25-45 years in good health and CMV-seronegative. CDR3 protein: CASTETDSYEQYF. The CDR3 DNA follows: TGTGCCAGCACCGAGACAGACTCCTACGAGCAGTACTTC.